These T cell receptor beta chains were read from a single sample in a study of glioma-infiltrating T cells after dendritic cell vaccination. Using immunoSEQ multiplex PCR, the repertoire was profiled, and TCRdb retains in-frame clones only, with some absent. Found here are tens of thousands of clones, 85% of them singletons; the top ten hold roughly 8.4%. Sequenced here: blood, sampled after dendritic cell vaccination. Every receptor here comes from a human donor with glioblastoma. Both conserved end residues are part of each CDR3. D genes are given only for firm matches. Rows may omit the clone size; those that give it use once, few, many or a size class.

j_call	d_call	clone_size	v_call	cdr3_nt	cdr3_aa
TRBJ1-5	TRBD1	NA	TRBV2	TGTGCCAGCAGTGAAAGGGACGACAGGGATATGGAGCCCCAGCATTTT	CASSERDDRDMEPQHF
TRBJ2-7	TRBD1	NA	TRBV5-1	TGCGCCAGCAGCTTGGCCCGGGACAGGGGGTTCTACGAGCAGTACTTC	CASSLARDRGFYEQYF
TRBJ1-2	NA	NA	TRBV6-1	TGTGCCAGCAGTGAAGCGGGTCGGGACTACGTAGGCTATGGCTACACCTTC	CASSEAGRDYVGYGYTF
TRBJ1-2	TRBD1	NA	TRBV2	TGTGCCAGCAGTGAGAGGACAGGGCTGGGCTATGGCTACACCTTC	CASSERTGLGYGYTF
TRBJ2-6	NA	NA	TRBV18	TGTGCCAGCTCTTCATTCCTGGAGCCTGGGGCCAACGTCCTGACTTTC	CASSSFLEPGANVLTF
TRBJ2-7	TRBD1	NA	TRBV13	TGTGCCAGCAGCTTAGACAGGGGCTACGAGCAGTACTTC	CASSLDRGYEQYF
TRBJ2-5	TRBD2	NA	TRBV11-3	TGTGCCAGCAGCCCTGGACTAGCGGGAGGGCCGGGAGAGACCCAGTACTTC	CASSPGLAGGPGETQYF
TRBJ1-1	TRBD1	NA	TRBV7-2	TGTGCCAGCAGCTTAGGGCAGGGGGTCACTGAAGCTTTCTTT	CASSLGQGVTEAFF
TRBJ1-2	TRBD1	NA	TRBV5-1	TGCGCCAGCAGCTTGTCCCGACAGGGGTCCTCAGAGTATGGCTACACCTTC	CASSLSRQGSSEYGYTF
TRBJ1-1	NA	NA	TRBV5-4	TGTGCCAGCAGCTTTATTGGGAGTACTGAAGCTTTCTTT	CASSFIGSTEAFF
TRBJ1-1	TRBD1	NA	TRBV27	TGTGCCAGCAGTTCACTACAGGGGGCTTGGGAAGCTTTCTTT	CASSSLQGAWEAFF
TRBJ1-2	TRBD1	once	TRBV6-5	TGTGCCAGCAGTAACAGGGGGGGGAAACAAAATGGCTACACCTTC	CASSNRGGKQNGYTF
TRBJ1-6	NA	once	TRBV6-5	TGTGCCAGCAGCCCGATCCGACAGGCTAATTCACCCCTCCACTTT	CASSPIRQANSPLHF
TRBJ2-6	TRBD1	NA	TRBV11-1	TGTGCCAGCAGACGGACAGGGGCAGGGGCCAACGTCCTGACTTTC	CASRRTGAGANVLTF
TRBJ2-3	NA	NA	TRBV5-1	TGCGCCAGCAGCTTGGATGGGGGGATCACAGATACGCAGTATTTT	CASSLDGGITDTQYF
TRBJ2-1	TRBD1	few	TRBV27	TGTGCCAGCAGTGACCGCGGGACAGGACGTACGTTCTTC	CASSDRGTGRTFF